The rows below give T cell receptor beta chains drawn from one sample of a study of cytomegalovirus exposure and HLA in healthy donors. Sequencing was performed with immunoSEQ multiplex PCR; in TCRdb, only in-frame clones are kept and a portion is missing. Among over 85,000 clones listed, roughly 92% were seen once. The sequencing input was PBMCs. All receptors derive from a woman in her twenties or thirties in good health and CMV-seropositive. Both conserved end residues are part of each CDR3. Each record gives: CDR3 protein, CDR3 DNA, J gene, D gene, clone size, V gene. A D gene is named only where the DNA matches it firmly. The size of a clone is reported for some rows only, either as once, few or many, or as a class for expanded clones.

CDR3 protein: CAAGAGPYEQYF
CDR3 DNA: TGTGCCGCCGGGGCGGGACCCTACGAGCAGTACTTC
J gene: TRBJ2-7
D gene: NA
clone size: NA
V gene: TRBV2

CDR3 protein: CASSSPLRGTDTQYF
CDR3 DNA: TGTGCCAGCAGCTCCCCCCTGCGAGGCACAGATACGCAGTATTTT
J gene: TRBJ2-3
D gene: NA
clone size: NA
V gene: TRBV7-6

CDR3 protein: CASSLLRGLAGVVDTQYF
CDR3 DNA: TGTGCCAGCAGCTTGTTAAGGGGACTAGCGGGAGTAGTAGATACGCAGTATTTT
J gene: TRBJ2-3
D gene: TRBD2
clone size: NA
V gene: TRBV7-2

CDR3 protein: CSVGGRGSSGANVLTF
CDR3 DNA: TGCAGCGTTGGGGGACGGGGGAGCTCTGGGGCCAACGTCCTGACTTTC
J gene: TRBJ2-6
D gene: NA
clone size: NA
V gene: TRBV29-1

CDR3 protein: CASSLRVRENTGELFF
CDR3 DNA: TGTGCCAGCAGCTTACGGGTCAGGGAGAACACCGGGGAGCTGTTTTTT
J gene: TRBJ2-2
D gene: NA
clone size: NA
V gene: TRBV7-9

CDR3 protein: CASSQDPGSNYGYTF
CDR3 DNA: TGCGCCAGCAGCCAAGATCCAGGGTCTAACTATGGCTACACCTTC
J gene: TRBJ1-2
D gene: NA
clone size: NA
V gene: TRBV4-3

CDR3 protein: CASSLTSTIGVYNEQFF
CDR3 DNA: TGCGCCAGCAGCTTGACGTCAACGATAGGGGTATACAATGAGCAGTTCTTC
J gene: TRBJ2-1
D gene: NA
clone size: NA
V gene: TRBV5-1

CDR3 protein: CASSLGGGTDTQYF
CDR3 DNA: TGTGCCAGCAGCCTTGGGGGGGGGACAGATACGCAGTATTTT
J gene: TRBJ2-3
D gene: TRBD2
clone size: NA
V gene: TRBV4-2

CDR3 protein: CASSLVRETTDTQYF
CDR3 DNA: TGTGCCAGCAGTTTGGTGCGGGAGACCACAGATACGCAGTATTTT
J gene: TRBJ2-3
D gene: TRBD2
clone size: NA
V gene: TRBV27

CDR3 protein: CASSLDTKETQYF
CDR3 DNA: TGCGCCAGCAGCTTGGACACCAAAGAGACCCAGTACTTC
J gene: TRBJ2-5
D gene: NA
clone size: few
V gene: TRBV5-1

CDR3 protein: CAWSPWGFGNQPQHF
CDR3 DNA: TGTGCCTGGAGTCCCTGGGGCTTCGGCAATCAGCCCCAGCATTTT
J gene: TRBJ1-5
D gene: NA
clone size: NA
V gene: TRBV30

CDR3 protein: CASTRVGSGNTIYF
CDR3 DNA: TGTGCCAGCACCAGGGTAGGTTCTGGAAACACCATATATTTT
J gene: TRBJ1-3
D gene: NA
clone size: NA
V gene: TRBV9

CDR3 protein: CASSTTSGKGYGYTF
CDR3 DNA: TGTGCCAGCAGTACGACTTCGGGAAAAGGCTATGGCTACACCTTC
J gene: TRBJ1-2
D gene: NA
clone size: once
V gene: TRBV7-9

CDR3 protein: CASSRRTGANTEAFF
CDR3 DNA: TGTGCCAGCAGCCGGCGGACAGGGGCGAACACTGAAGCTTTCTTT
J gene: TRBJ1-1
D gene: TRBD1
clone size: NA
V gene: TRBV5-4

CDR3 protein: CASSKVCNQPQHF
CDR3 DNA: TGTGCCAGCAGCAAAGTCTGCAATCAGCCCCAGCATTTT
J gene: TRBJ1-5
D gene: NA
clone size: NA
V gene: TRBV21-1